These T cell receptor beta chains were read from a single sample in a study of cytotoxic CD8 clonotypes in ibrutinib-treated CLL. The assay was immunoSEQ multiplex PCR, and TCRdb's table has in-frame clones only and misses some. The sample consists of fewer than 400,000 clones, over 60% of them appearing once. Sequences were derived from PBMCs, sampled after 36 months of ibrutinib treatment. The source of these receptors is a human donor with chronic lymphocytic leukemia. Both conserved end residues are part of each CDR3. The D gene is left open where the match is weak. Clone size is not always given. Where it is, it says once, few, many or a class for expanded clones.

V gene	clone size	D gene	J gene	CDR3 DNA	CDR3 protein
TRBV28	.	TRBD2	TRBJ2-3	TGTGCCAGCAGTTCCAGACTAGCGGGGGCTAGCACAGATACGCAGTATTTT	CASSSRLAGASTDTQYF
TRBV6-5	.	TRBD1	TRBJ2-7	TGTGCCAGCAGAAACAGGGGTAGATACGAGCAGTACTTC	CASRNRGRYEQYF
TRBV19	.	TRBD1	TRBJ2-4	TGTGCCACCCAATTTAGGACAGGGAGCACCAAAAACATTCAGTACTTC	CATQFRTGSTKNIQYF
TRBV29-1	.	TRBD2	TRBJ2-7	TGCAGCGCTACTCCCGGGGGGATTGGCCTTAACGAGCAGTACTTC	CSATPGGIGLNEQYF
TRBV7-6	.	.	TRBJ1-4	TGTGCCAGCAGCTCCCTGTCAGGGACTAATGAAAAACTGTTTTTT	CASSSLSGTNEKLFF
TRBV19	.	TRBD2	TRBJ2-1	TGTGCCAGTAGTATAGGAGTGGCGGGAGGCTCCTACAATGAGCAGTTCTTC	CASSIGVAGGSYNEQFF
TRBV27	.	TRBD1	TRBJ2-5	TGTGCCAGCAGTCCCCGGACAGGGGAGGAAGAGACCCAGTACTTC	CASSPRTGEEETQYF
TRBV29-1	.	.	TRBJ1-1	TGCAGCGCGCTCGGTGAGACAATGAACACTGAAGCTTTCTTT	CSALGETMNTEAFF
TRBV25-1	.	TRBD2	TRBJ2-7	TGTGCCAGCAGTGATTCAGGGATGGCGGGAGCTGGTGAGCAGTACTTC	CASSDSGMAGAGEQYF
TRBV10-3	.	.	TRBJ1-4	TGTGCCATCCGGGGGCCAAAGGGTAATGAAAAACTGTTTTTT	CAIRGPKGNEKLFF
TRBV11-1	.	TRBD2	TRBJ2-3	TGTGCCAGCAGCCCAGGACTAGCGGGAGTAAATACGCAGTATTTT	CASSPGLAGVNTQYF
TRBV4-1	.	.	TRBJ1-5	TGCGCCAGCAGCCAAGGGCCCCCCGGGGTAAACCCAAGACAGCCCCAGCATTTT	CASSQGPPGVNPRQPQHF
TRBV7-2	.	.	TRBJ2-7	TGTGCCAGCAGTTACCGGGACCTATCCTACGAGCAGTACTTC	CASSYRDLSYEQYF
TRBV5-4	.	TRBD2	TRBJ2-7	TGTGCCAGCAGCGTGGGACTAGCGGGAGGTTCGTACGAGCAGTACTTC	CASSVGLAGGSYEQYF
TRBV29-1	.	TRBD2	TRBJ2-1	TGCAGCGTTGAGCTAGCGGGGCGCAATGAGCAGTTCTTC	CSVELAGRNEQFF
TRBV6-1	.	TRBD1	TRBJ1-6	TGTGCCAGCAGTGTACGGGACAGGGCTAATTCACCCCTCCACTTT	CASSVRDRANSPLHF
TRBV11-2	.	TRBD1	TRBJ2-3	TGTGCCAGCAGCGACAGGGCCCCAGATACGCAGTATTTT	CASSDRAPDTQYF
TRBV7-2	.	TRBD1	TRBJ2-1	TGTGCCAGCGTCCAGGGGGCCTACAATGAGCAGTTCTTC	CASVQGAYNEQFF
TRBV25-1	few	.	TRBJ1-2	TGTGCCAGCAGCGCCACAGCTAACTATGGCTACACCTTC	CASSATANYGYTF